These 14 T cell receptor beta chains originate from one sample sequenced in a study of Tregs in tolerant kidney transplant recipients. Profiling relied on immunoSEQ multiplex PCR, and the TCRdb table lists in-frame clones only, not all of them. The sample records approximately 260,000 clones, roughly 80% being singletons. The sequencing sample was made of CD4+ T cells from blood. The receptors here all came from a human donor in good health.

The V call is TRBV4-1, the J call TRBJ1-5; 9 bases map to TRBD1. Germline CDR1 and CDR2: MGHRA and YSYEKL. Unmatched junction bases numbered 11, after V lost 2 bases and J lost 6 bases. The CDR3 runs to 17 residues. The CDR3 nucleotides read TGCGCCAGCAGCCAACCAGCCGGGACAGGGCCTGTTCAGCCCCAGCATTTT. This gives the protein CASSQPAGTGPVQPQHF.

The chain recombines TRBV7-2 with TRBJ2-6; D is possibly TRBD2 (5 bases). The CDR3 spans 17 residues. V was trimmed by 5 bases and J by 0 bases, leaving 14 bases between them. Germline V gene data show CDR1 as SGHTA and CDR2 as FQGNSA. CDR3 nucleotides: TGTGCCAGCAGCCCGCGGGCCGTGGGCTCTGGGGCCAACGTCCTGACTTTC. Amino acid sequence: CASSPRAVGSGANVLTF.

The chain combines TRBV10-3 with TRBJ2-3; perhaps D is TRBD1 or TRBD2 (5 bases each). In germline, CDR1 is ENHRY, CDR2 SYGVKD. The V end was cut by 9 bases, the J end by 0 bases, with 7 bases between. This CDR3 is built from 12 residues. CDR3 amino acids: CAMGDSTDTQYF. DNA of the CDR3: TGTGCCATGGGGGACAGCACAGATACGCAGTATTTT.

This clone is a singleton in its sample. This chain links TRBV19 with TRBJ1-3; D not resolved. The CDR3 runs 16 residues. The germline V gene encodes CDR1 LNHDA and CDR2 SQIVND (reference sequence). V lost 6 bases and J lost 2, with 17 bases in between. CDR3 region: CASRTDLGLAGNTIYF. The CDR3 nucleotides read TGTGCCAGTAGAACCGACCTGGGGTTGGCTGGAAACACCATATATTTT.

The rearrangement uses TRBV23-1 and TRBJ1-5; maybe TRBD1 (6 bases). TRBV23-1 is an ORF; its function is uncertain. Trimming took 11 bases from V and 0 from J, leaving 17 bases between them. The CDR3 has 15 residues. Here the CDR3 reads CAPRGGLNSNQPQHF. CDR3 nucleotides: TGCGCCCCCAGAGGGGGACTGAATAGCAATCAGCCCCAGCATTTT.

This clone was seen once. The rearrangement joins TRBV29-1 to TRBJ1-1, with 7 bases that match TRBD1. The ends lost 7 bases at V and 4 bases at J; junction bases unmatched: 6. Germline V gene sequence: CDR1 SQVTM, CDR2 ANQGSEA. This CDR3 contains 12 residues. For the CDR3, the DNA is TGCAGCGGCGAACAGGGGAGCACTGAAGCTTTCTTT. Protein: CSGEQGSTEAFF. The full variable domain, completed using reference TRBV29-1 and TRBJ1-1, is SAVISQKPSRDICQRGTSLTIQCQVDSQVTMMFWYRQQPGQSLTLIATANQGSEATYESGFVIDKFPISRPNLTFSTLTVSNMSPEDSSIYLCSGEQGSTEAFFGQGTRLTVV.

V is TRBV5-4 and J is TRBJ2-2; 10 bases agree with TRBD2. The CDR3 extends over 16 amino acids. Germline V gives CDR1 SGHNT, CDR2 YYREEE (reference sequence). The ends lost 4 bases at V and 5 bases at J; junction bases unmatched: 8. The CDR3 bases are TGTGCCAGCAGCCCCCAGCGGGAGGGGAGGACCGGGGAGCTGTTTTTT. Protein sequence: CASSPQREGRTGELFF.

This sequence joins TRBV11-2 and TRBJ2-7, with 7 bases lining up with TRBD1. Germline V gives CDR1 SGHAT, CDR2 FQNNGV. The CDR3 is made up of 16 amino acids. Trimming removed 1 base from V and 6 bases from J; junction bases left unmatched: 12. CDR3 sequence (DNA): TGTGCCAGCAGCTTAGCCCCCTCACGAGGGGGCGGCGAGCAGTACTTC. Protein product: CASSLAPSRGGGEQYF.

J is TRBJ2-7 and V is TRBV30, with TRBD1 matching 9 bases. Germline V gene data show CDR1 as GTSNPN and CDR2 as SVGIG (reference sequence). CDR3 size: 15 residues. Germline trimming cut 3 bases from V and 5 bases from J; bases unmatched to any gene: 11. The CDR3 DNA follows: TGTGCCTGGAGCCACGGACAGGGGTGGCTACACGAGCAGTACTTC. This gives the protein CAWSHGQGWLHEQYF.

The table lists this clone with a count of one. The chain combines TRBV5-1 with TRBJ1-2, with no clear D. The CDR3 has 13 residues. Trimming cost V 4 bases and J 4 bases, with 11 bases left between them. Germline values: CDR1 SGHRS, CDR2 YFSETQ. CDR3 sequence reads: CASSDPPGYGYTF. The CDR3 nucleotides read TGCGCCAGCAGCGACCCTCCTGGCTATGGCTACACCTTC.

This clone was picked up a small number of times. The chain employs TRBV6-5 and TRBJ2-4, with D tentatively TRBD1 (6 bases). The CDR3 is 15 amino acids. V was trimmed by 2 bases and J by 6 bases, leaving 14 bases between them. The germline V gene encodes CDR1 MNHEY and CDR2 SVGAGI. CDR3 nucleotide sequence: TGTGCCAGCAGTTACAGATTCCAGGGGAGAAACATTCAGTACTTC. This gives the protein CASSYRFQGRNIQYF.

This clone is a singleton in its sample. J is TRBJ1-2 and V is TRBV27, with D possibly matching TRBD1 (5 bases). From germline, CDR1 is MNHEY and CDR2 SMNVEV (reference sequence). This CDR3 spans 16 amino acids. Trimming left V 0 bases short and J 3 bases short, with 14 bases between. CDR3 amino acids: CASSLSRDPRDYGYTF. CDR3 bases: TGTGCCAGCAGTTTATCCCGGGACCCCAGGGACTATGGCTACACCTTC.

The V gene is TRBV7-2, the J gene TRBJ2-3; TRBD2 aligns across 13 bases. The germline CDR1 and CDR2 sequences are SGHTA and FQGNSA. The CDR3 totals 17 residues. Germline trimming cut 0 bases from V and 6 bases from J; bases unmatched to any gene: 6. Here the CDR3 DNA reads TGTGCCAGCAGCTTAGCGGGACTAGCGGGACCCCCGGATACGCAGTATTTT. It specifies CASSLAGLAGPPDTQYF. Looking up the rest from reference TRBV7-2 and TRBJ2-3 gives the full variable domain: GAGVSQSPSNKVTEKGKDVELRCDPISGHTALYWYRQSLGQGLEFLIYFQGNSAPDKSGLPSDRFSAERTGGSVSTLTIQRTQQEDSAVYLCASSLAGLAGPPDTQYFGPGTRLTVL.

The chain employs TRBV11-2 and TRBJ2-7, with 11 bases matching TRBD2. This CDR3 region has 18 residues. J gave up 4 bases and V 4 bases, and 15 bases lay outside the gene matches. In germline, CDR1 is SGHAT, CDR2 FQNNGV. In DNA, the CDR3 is TGTGCCAGCAGCTCCCGCGGGGGTAGCGGGAGGGCGGGTTACGAGCAGTACTTC. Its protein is CASSSRGGSGRAGYEQYF.